A selection of T cell receptor beta chains follows, all from one sample in a study of T cell repertoires in cytomegalovirus infection. Their cognate antigens are unknown. TCRdb reprocessed the reads via MiXCR and lists one record per CDR3 protein. The sample holds 830,000 or so distinct CDR3 sequences; over 25% are singletons and the top ten take around 11%. The material sequenced was cultured CD8+ T cells from PBMCs, taken from culture after CMV antigen stimulation. These receptors were collected from a human donor in good health (CMV status not recorded). Some clones in this sample may be carry-over from other donors' samples. CDR3s include the opening cysteine and the closing phenylalanine or tryptophan. Fields, in order: D gene, J gene, clone size, V gene, CDR3 protein, CDR3 DNA. D genes are given only for firm matches. Not every row has a clone size; where given, it reads once, few, many or a size class.

D: TRBD1
J: TRBJ2-1
size: -
V: TRBV6-6
CDR3: CASSVGTGGDEQFF
DNA: TGTGCCAGCAGTGTAGGGACAGGGGGCGATGAGCAGTTCTTC

D: -
J: TRBJ2-2
size: few
V: TRBV2
CDR3: CASENTGELFF
DNA: TGTGCCAGCGAGAATACCGGGGAGCTGTTTTTT

D: -
J: TRBJ1-1
size: -
V: TRBV19
CDR3: CASRKTGNTEAFF
DNA: TGTGCCAGTAGAAAGACAGGAAACACTGAAGCTTTCTTT

D: TRBD2
J: TRBJ2-1
size: many
V: TRBV7-3
CDR3: CASTAHSGGEEQFF
DNA: TGTGCCAGCACCGCACATTCGGGGGGTGAGGAGCAGTTCTTC

D: TRBD2
J: TRBJ2-1
size: once
V: TRBV15
CDR3: CATSRDFGSGEEQFF
DNA: TGTGCCACCAGCAGAGATTTCGGTAGCGGGGAGGAGCAGTTCTTC

D: -
J: TRBJ2-3
size: few
V: TRBV11-1
CDR3: CASSLEGAEDTQYF
DNA: TGTGCCAGCAGCTTAGAAGGGGCGGAGGATACGCAGTATTTT

D: -
J: TRBJ1-4
size: -
V: TRBV7-6
CDR3: CASSLGRPQYEKLFF
DNA: TGTGCCAGCAGCTTGGGTAGGCCACAATATGAAAAACTGTTTTTT

D: TRBD1
J: TRBJ2-5
size: many
V: TRBV7-6
CDR3: CASSPYDRGGETQYF
DNA: TGTGCCAGCAGCCCTTACGACAGGGGGGGGGAGACCCAGTACTTC

D: -
J: TRBJ1-5
size: few
V: TRBV9
CDR3: CASSRTDGAQPQHF
DNA: TGTGCCAGCAGCCGGACAGACGGCGCCCAGCCCCAGCATTTT

D: -
J: TRBJ1-2
size: -
V: TRBV5-6
CDR3: CASSRQRPDYTF
DNA: TGTGCCAGCAGCCGACAGCGTCCAGACTACACCTTC

D: -
J: TRBJ2-5
size: -
V: TRBV4-2
CDR3: CASSGREAQYF
DNA: TGTGCCAGCAGCGGAAGGGAGGCCCAGTACTTC

D: TRBD1
J: TRBJ1-6
size: -
V: TRBV19
CDR3: CASSIASWDRYSPLHF
DNA: TGTGCCAGTAGTATAGCTTCGTGGGACAGATATTCACCCCTCCACTTT

D: -
J: TRBJ1-4
size: many
V: TRBV12-3/TRBV12-4
CDR3: CASRPGRGEKLFF
DNA: TGTGCCAGCAGACCCGGGAGGGGCGAAAAACTGTTTTTT

D: -
J: TRBJ1-1
size: -
V: TRBV12-5
CDR3: CASGLQGLVGLNTEAFF
DNA: TGTGCTAGTGGTTTACAAGGCCTCGTGGGCTTGAACACTGAAGCTTTCTTT

D: -
J: TRBJ1-2
size: many
V: TRBV6-1
CDR3: CASSELEVPTGGYTF
DNA: TGTGCCAGCAGTGAACTTGAGGTTCCGACAGGCGGCTACACCTTC

D: -
J: TRBJ2-7
size: -
V: TRBV7-8
CDR3: CASSPGGAGDEQYF
DNA: TGTGCCAGCAGCCCGGGGGGCGCGGGTGACGAGCAGTACTTC